The 19 T cell receptor beta chains below were found in one sample sequenced in a study of graft-versus-host responses after intestinal transplantation. The table came from immunoSEQ multiplex PCR; TCRdb's copy has only in-frame clones and leaves some out. The top ten hold less than 0.6% of the sample, which has about 93,000 clones, roughly 93% seen once. These TCRs' antigens remain unknown. Sample: unstimulated CD8+ T cells sorted from spleen or lymph node cells, taken before intestinal transplant. These receptors were collected from a human donor who received an intestinal transplant.

The rearrangement links TRBV5-4 to TRBJ2-7, with 8 nucleotides matching TRBD2. The CDR3 contains 15 residues. Germline CDR1 and CDR2: SGHNT and YYREEE (reference sequence). V gave up 3 bases and J gave up 5 bases; unmatched junction bases: 10. The DNA of the CDR3 is TGTGCCAGCAGCTACGCGGGGGGCGCTTCCCACGAGCAGTACTTC. Amino acids: CASSYAGGASHEQYF.

Only one count was recorded for this clone. The chain employs TRBV21-1 and TRBJ1-6; the D call in the table, TRBD1, was not verified against the DNA. TRBV21-1 is given as a pseudogene. The CDR3 is 19 residues long. CDR3 residues: CASSKEETTGGAFRSPLHF. The DNA of the CDR3 is TGTGCCAGCAGCAAAGAAGAGACGACAGGGGGCGCCTTTAGGTCACCCCTCCACTTT.

This rearrangement joins TRBV7-9 to TRBJ2-1; D possibly corresponds to TRBD2 (5 bases). V was pared by 5 bases and J by 6 bases, with 17 bases between. This CDR3 contains 15 residues. The germline V gene encodes CDR1 SEHNR and CDR2 FQNEAQ (reference sequence). This chain's CDR3 is CASSLSVKAGNEQFF. The CDR3 DNA sequence: TGTGCCAGCAGCCTCTCCGTGAAGGCGGGCAATGAGCAGTTCTTC.

The chain links TRBV5-1 to TRBJ2-3, with TRBD2 matching over 10 bases. CDR3 length equals 20 residues. Germline loops: CDR1 SGHRS, CDR2 YFSETQ. V was clipped by 0 bases and J by 7 bases; unmatched bases: 20. The CDR3 coding sequence is TGCGCCAGCAGCTTGGAGGTCTATTGGGGTGCTAGCGGGGGACTAAATACGCAGTATTTT. Translated, it gives CASSLEVYWGASGGLNTQYF.

The V gene is TRBV5-5, the J gene TRBJ2-7; 10 bases fit TRBD1. V trimming: 5 bases; J trimming: 5 bases; junction bases outside the gene matches: 4. Germline V gene data show CDR1 as SGHKS and CDR2 as YYEKEE (reference sequence). The CDR3 has 13 residues. CDR3 in DNA: TGTGCCAGCAGACGACAGGGGGCGGACGAGCAGTACTTC. Translating gives CASRRQGADEQYF.

The genes are TRBV27 and TRBJ2-2, with a tentative D call TRBD1 (5 bases). Germline loops: CDR1 MNHEY, CDR2 SMNVEV (reference sequence). V lost 0 bases and J lost 5, with 10 bases in between. The CDR3 is made up of 15 amino acids. The CDR3 loop reads CASSLSGPPTGELFF. The CDR3 DNA is TGTGCCAGCAGTTTATCGGGGCCGCCAACCGGGGAGCTGTTTTTT.

V gene TRBV28 combines with J gene TRBJ1-4; D perhaps matches TRBD1 (5 bases). Trimming left V 6 bases short and J 0 bases short, with 11 bases between. The CDR3 contains 15 residues. CDR1 and CDR2 (germline): MDHEN, SYDVKM. CDR3 DNA sequence: TGTGCCAGCAGCTCAGGGTTTGCAACTAATGAAAAACTGTTTTTT. Protein product: CASSSGFATNEKLFF.

The chain carries TRBV4-1 and TRBJ2-7; 14 bases match TRBD2. The trim removed 5 bases at V and 9 bases at J, leaving 9 bases unmatched. This CDR3 spans 15 amino acids. Germline lookup yields CDR1 MGHRA and CDR2 YSYEKL. The CDR3 coding sequence is TGCGCCAGCAGCGAATCGGGACTAGCGGGAGTGGTGCAGTACTTC. Residues: CASSESGLAGVVQYF.

The chain joins TRBV7-9 to TRBJ1-6; 7 positions agree with TRBD1. The CDR3 is 16 residues long. The ends lost 4 bases at V and 5 bases at J; junction bases unmatched: 8. Per germline, CDR1 SEHNR and CDR2 FQNEAQ (reference sequence). The CDR3, as DNA: TGTGCCAGCAGCTATTTAATAGGACAGGATAATTCACCCCTCCACTTT. It encodes CASSYLIGQDNSPLHF.

This chain joins TRBV7-9 and TRBJ2-3; D not certain. Germline V CDR1 and CDR2: SEHNR, FQNEAQ (reference sequence). Trimming removed 6 bases from V and 4 bases from J, with 5 bases in between. The CDR3 runs 11 residues. For the CDR3, the DNA is TGTGCCAGCAGGCTAGCAGATACGCAGTATTTT. Amino acids: CASRLADTQYF.

This chain's CDR3 is CASSQGQGAWETQYF. CDR3 sequence (DNA): TGCGCCAGCAGCCAGGGACAGGGGGCATGGGAGACCCAGTACTTC. The gene calls are TRBV4-3 and TRBJ2-5, with 12 positions matching TRBD1. Germline CDR1 is LGHNA and CDR2 is YSLEER. With 3 bases clipped from V and 5 bases from J, the junction kept 4 bases outside the gene matches. The CDR3 runs to 15 residues.

The chain employs TRBV2 and TRBJ2-1; 10 bases are shared with TRBD1. The V gene's germline CDR1 is SNHLY and CDR2 FYNNEI. Germline trimming cut 5 bases from V and 5 bases from J; bases unmatched to any gene: 3. CDR3 length equals 14 residues. CDR3 protein: CASSRTGGDNEQFF. The CDR3 DNA follows: TGTGCCAGCAGTCGGACAGGGGGGGACAATGAGCAGTTCTTC.

V usage is TRBV19 and J usage is TRBJ1-5; D remains unclear. CDR1 and CDR2 from the germline V gene are LNHDA and SQIVND (reference sequence). CDR3 size: 12 residues. Deletions cut 6 bases from V and 1 base from J, with 4 bases between. The CDR3 loop reads CASRQSNQPQHF. Written as DNA, the CDR3 is TGTGCCAGTAGACAGAGCAATCAGCCCCAGCATTTT.

V and J are TRBV7-9 and TRBJ1-2; 9 bases line up with TRBD1. Germline V CDR1 and CDR2: SEHNR, FQNEAQ (reference sequence). The CDR3 spans 14 residues. The trim removed 5 bases at V and 4 bases at J, leaving 5 bases unmatched. The CDR3 spells CASSGDRELYGYTF. The CDR3 DNA follows: TGTGCCAGCAGCGGGGACAGGGAACTCTATGGCTACACCTTC.

The chain is built from TRBV7-9 and TRBJ2-1; no firm D call. The CDR3 consists of 12 residues. With 5 bases removed from V and 7 bases from J, the gap between germline ends came to 9 bases. Germline assignment: CDR1 SEHNR and CDR2 FQNEAQ (reference sequence). The CDR3 is CASSPLTNEQFF. The DNA for the CDR3 is TGTGCCAGCAGCCCCCTGACTAATGAGCAGTTCTTC.

The chain joins TRBV5-4 to TRBJ2-3, with TRBD1 matching over 7 bases. Looked up from germline, CDR1 is SGHNT and CDR2 is YYREEE (reference sequence). Trimming cost V 3 bases and J 8 bases; bases outside gene matches: 12. CDR3 length: 15 amino acids. CDR3: CASSSTGDSEITQYF. In nucleotides, the CDR3 is TGTGCCAGCAGCTCTACAGGGGATTCTGAGATTACGCAGTATTTT. Filled out from reference TRBV5-4 and TRBJ2-3, the complete variable domain reads ETGVTQSPTHLIKTRGQQVTLRCSSQSGHNTVSWYQQALGQGPQFIFQYYREEENGRGNFPPRFSGLQFPNYSSELNVNALELDDSALYLCASSSTGDSEITQYFGPGTRLTVL.

V gene TRBV23-1 combines with J gene TRBJ2-7; TRBD2 matches 8 bases. TRBV23-1 carries the ORF label, with uncertain function. CDR3 size: 18 residues. V shed 4 bases and J 1 base; nucleotides not matched to a gene: 15. The CDR3 reads CASSPLPGLAGQSYEQYF. CDR3 DNA: TGCGCCAGCAGTCCCCTCCCCGGCCTAGCGGGCCAGTCCTACGAGCAGTACTTC.

The gene calls are TRBV6-5 and TRBJ1-1; D remains ambiguous. The germline gives CDR1 MNHEY, CDR2 SVGAGI. The V gene lost 7 bases and the J gene lost 2 bases, with 14 bases spanning the gap. The CDR3 runs to 14 residues. The CDR3 DNA follows: TGTGCCAGCATGTCAACAGTTCTAAACACTGAAGCTTTCTTT. Protein sequence: CASMSTVLNTEAFF.

V gene TRBV6-1 combines with J gene TRBJ2-1; TRBD1 matches at 9 bases. CDR1 and CDR2 from the germline V gene are MNHNS and SASEGT. V dropped 6 bases and J dropped 5; count of bases not matched to a gene: 8. The CDR3 length is 15 residues. The CDR3 region is CASSLGTGWDNEQFF. In DNA form, the CDR3 reads TGTGCCAGCAGCCTCGGGACAGGGTGGGACAATGAGCAGTTCTTC.